Following are 16 T cell receptor beta chains from one sample sequenced in a study of OX40 agonist ivuxolimab in advanced cancers. The method was immunoSEQ multiplex PCR; TCRdb's version includes in-frame clones alone and lacks a portion of them. Here the sample spans about 70,000 clones, 86% being singletons. Sequencing used CD4+ or CD8+ T cells sorted from blood, obtained in a trial of the OX40 agonist ivuxolimab. The receptors stem from an adult with an advanced solid tumor such as melanoma, head and neck, liver or kidney cancer.

This chain uses TRBV7-2 with TRBJ2-2; possible D gene TRBD2, 5 bases. Germline CDR1 reads SGHTA; CDR2 reads FQGNSA. The CDR3 is 15 amino acids. Trimming removed 5 bases from V and 5 bases from J, with 15 bases in between. CDR3 region: CASSEALLGTGELFF. The CDR3 nucleotides read TGTGCCAGCAGCGAGGCCCTACTAGGGACCGGGGAGCTGTTTTTT.

This chain uses TRBV5-1 with TRBJ1-6; D unclear. Germline V gene sequence: CDR1 SGHRS, CDR2 YFSETQ. The V gene lost 4 bases and the J gene lost 5 bases, with 13 bases spanning the gap. The CDR3 is 15 amino acids. CDR3 coding DNA: TGCGCCAGCAGCGACCGGGCCCCGGATAATTCACCCCTCCACTTT. Amino acid sequence: CASSDRAPDNSPLHF.

The chain couples TRBV11-2 to TRBJ2-3, with 7 bases that match TRBD1. Trimming cost V 3 bases and J 2 bases; bases outside gene matches: 2. The germline V gene has CDR1 SGHAT and CDR2 FQNNGV. This CDR3 spans 14 amino acids. The CDR3 nucleotides read TGTGCCAGCAGCTTCGGACAGGCCACAGATACGCAGTATTTT. Residues: CASSFGQATDTQYF.

Here the CDR3 DNA reads TGTGCCAGTAGTGGGGGGGGTGTCAACAATGAGCAGTTCTTC. Residues: CASSGGGVNNEQFF. The chain employs TRBV19 and TRBJ2-1; TRBD2 matches at 7 bases. Unmatched junction bases numbered 6, after V lost 5 bases and J lost 5 bases. CDR1 and CDR2 from the germline V gene are LNHDA and SQIVND (reference sequence). CDR3 size: 14 residues.

The CDR3 region is CASSLRGGTNEKLFF. For the CDR3, the DNA is TGTGCCAGCAGCCTCAGGGGAGGCACTAATGAAAAACTGTTTTTT. This sequence joins TRBV7-2 and TRBJ1-4, with D possibly TRBD1 on 6 matching bases. V was cut by 5 bases and J by 2 bases, with 12 bases left in between. Germline V gives CDR1 SGHTA, CDR2 FQGNSA. This CDR3 is built from 15 residues.

This clone was seen a single time. The chain has TRBV5-4 and TRBJ2-5; D possibly matches TRBD1 or TRBD2 (5 bases each). CDR3 length: 16 amino acids. Per germline, CDR1 SGHNT and CDR2 YYREEE (reference sequence). Trimming pared 4 bases from V and 1 base from J, leaving 17 bases between. The CDR3 nucleotides are TGTGCCAGCAGCCTCCCGGGGCCAGTCACCCAAGAGACCCAGTACTTC. Translated: CASSLPGPVTQETQYF.

The table lists this clone with a few counts. V and J are TRBV20-1 and TRBJ2-5; D ambiguous. Germline assignment: CDR1 DFQATT and CDR2 SNEGSKA (reference sequence). The CDR3 spans 11 residues. V gave up 6 bases and J gave up 2 bases, with 7 bases separating them. The CDR3 DNA follows: TGCAGTGCGCGCCTACAAGAGACCCAGTACTTC. As protein: CSARLQETQYF.

This clone showed up just once. CDR3 DNA: TGTGCCAGCAGTTTAGTGGCCCCCGGACAGGGTTACGCTTACGAGCAGTACTTC. Amino acids: CASSLVAPGQGYAYEQYF. This chain links TRBV28 with TRBJ2-7, with 8 bases identical to TRBD1. CDR3 size: 18 residues. Germline CDR1 is MDHEN and CDR2 is SYDVKM. V lost 2 bases, J lost 4 bases, and 16 bases stayed unmatched.

The genes are TRBV6-5 and TRBJ2-7, with D possibly being TRBD2 (6 bases). The CDR3 has 14 amino acids. The V end was cut by 2 bases, the J end by 6 bases, with 14 bases between. Germline loops: CDR1 MNHEY, CDR2 SVGAGI. CDR3 DNA: TGTGCCAGCAGTTACGGCGGGGCCTTGGGCGAGCAGTACTTC. The encoded protein is CASSYGGALGEQYF.

V and J are TRBV25-1 and TRBJ2-7, with D possibly being TRBD1 (5 bases). CDR1 is MGHDK, CDR2 SYGVNS, per germline. Trimming removed 6 bases at V and 1 base at J, with 10 bases between. This CDR3 is built from 13 residues. The CDR3 DNA reads as TGTGCCAGCAGAAAGGACACATCCTACGAGCAGTACTTC. The encoded protein is CASRKDTSYEQYF.

This clone has a single count. The V gene is TRBV28, the J gene TRBJ2-2, with D perhaps TRBD1 (6 bases). This CDR3 region has 14 residues. Trimming stripped 6 bases from V and 7 bases from J, with 15 bases between. Germline V lookup: CDR1 MDHEN, CDR2 SYDVKM. CDR3 region: CASSLDSFVGELFF. The CDR3 DNA follows: TGTGCCAGCAGCCTGGACAGTTTCGTCGGGGAGCTGTTTTTT.

This CDR3 reads CASSLVRGQNTIYF. CDR3 coding DNA: TGTGCCAGCAGCTTAGTTAGGGGGCAAAACACCATATATTTT. The chain is built from TRBV7-2 and TRBJ1-3; TRBD1 matches at 7 bases. V gave up 1 base and J gave up 6 bases; unmatched junction bases: 3. Germline V gene data show CDR1 as SGHTA and CDR2 as FQGNSA. CDR3 size: 14 residues.

This chain uses TRBV28 with TRBJ2-1, with D possibly TRBD2 on 6 matching bases. V lost 8 bases and J lost 1, with 9 bases in between. Germline CDR1 is MDHEN and CDR2 is SYDVKM. The CDR3 is 13 amino acids. Written as DNA, the CDR3 is TGTGCCAGCGCCGGGGGTTCCTACAATGAGCAGTTCTTC. Its translation: CASAGGSYNEQFF. The full variable domain, rest sourced from reference TRBV28 and TRBJ2-1, is DVKVTQSSRYLVKRTGEKVFLECVQDMDHENMFWYRQDPGLGLRLIYFSYDVKMKEKGDIPEGYSVSREKKERFSLILESASTNQTSMYLCASAGGSYNEQFFGPGTRLTVL.

V gene TRBV7-3 combines with J gene TRBJ2-7; D call uncertain. Germline loops: CDR1 SGHTA, CDR2 FQGTGA. The V end was cut by 2 bases, the J end by 2 bases, with 10 bases between. The CDR3 consists of 14 residues. The CDR3 is CASSLFPGPYEQYF. Here the CDR3 DNA reads TGTGCCAGCAGCTTATTCCCCGGCCCCTACGAGCAGTACTTC.

This clone was seen once. The chain carries TRBV7-2 and TRBJ2-7; tentatively, D is TRBD1 (7 bases). V gave up 5 bases and J gave up 4 bases, with 21 bases separating them. Germline V lookup: CDR1 SGHTA, CDR2 FQGNSA. CDR3 length equals 16 residues. CDR3 nucleotides: TGTGCCAGCAGCCGTGGGTTTCAGGGGGACTCTTACGAGCAGTACTTC. This gives the protein CASSRGFQGDSYEQYF.

V usage is TRBV7-6 and J usage is TRBJ2-2; the D gene is possibly TRBD1 (5 bases). Trimming pared 7 bases from V and 2 bases from J, leaving 17 bases between. Germline CDR1 reads SGHVS; CDR2 reads FNYEAQ. The CDR3 consists of 16 residues. This CDR3 reads CASTRWWGVNTGELFF. The CDR3 nucleotides are TGTGCCAGCACCCGCTGGTGGGGCGTCAACACCGGGGAGCTGTTTTTT.